Below, one T cell receptor (beta chain) is given with its context. The clone's antigen remains unknown. Base qualities are missing; no much larger clone stands one base away. Enrolling through a virtual design, the prospective study's participants ranged in age from roughly 18 to 89 years and lived across around 25 United States geographic areas. In the prospective study, cohorts were assigned on the basis of participant-reported clinical history obtained from a screening survey and a study questionnaire. For ImmuneRACE Cohort 3, a participant was defined as recovered based on two consecutive negative NP/OP PCR tests, clearance by a healthcare professional, or resolution of symptoms. In the prospective study, whole blood, serum and a nasopharyngeal or oropharyngeal swab were collected from each participant by mobile phlebotomists. Participants in the prospective study had the option to provide additional blood draws and questionnaires over an approximately 2-month period. Before DNA extraction, prospective study blood samples were shipped either frozen or at room temperature.

The data were obtained in a study of blood T cell repertoires in COVID-19 (dated by TCRdb to about 2020). General notes on the study: The collaborator samples originated in the United States, Italy and Spain and spanned the acute and convalescent phases of COVID-19. A freely available public database, intended as a resource for researchers studying the immune response to SARS-CoV-2, is where the repertoires were released. The sample metadata nearly always contained a de-identified subject ID, COVID-19 status, age in years and sex. Where available, HLA class I and class II types were taken from metadata supplied by the sample provider and were not determined by assay-based typing. The material from the prospective study consisted of cDNA or gDNA derived from T cells, B-cell-depleted T cells, or PBMCs. Samples were obtained from the ongoing ImmuneRACE study (first 160 participants) and from 1,254 subjects provided by 6 global collaborators. Deeply sampled blood TCRbeta repertoires from subjects exposed to, actively infected with, or recovered from COVID-19 were included in the dataset. Findings and caveats that apply to the study as a whole: The quantity of clinical and demographic metadata differed by source and by participant and was supplied without curation.

The immunoSEQ Assay, a bias-controlled multiplex PCR, was used to amplify TCRbeta CDR3 regions from genomic DNA. The authors processed their data as follows. Nucleated cell counts per sample were estimated from amplification of reference gene primers within the assay. Sequence reads were collapsed and filtered to measure the absolute abundance of every unique TCRbeta CDR3 rearrangement. For each sample, productive Simpson clonality was calculated as the square root of Simpson's diversity index across productive rearrangements. The table comes from immuneACCESS by way of TCRdb, which keeps in-frame sequences with V and J called. Part of the clones is missing from these tables; in studies checked, under half for an unresolved V gene and the rest for unknown reasons. Clonal size and the V and J genes are those of that table, whereas D and trimming came from the DNA. The sample table contains approximately 310,000 clones; only one count was recorded for 89% of them. In total, the top ten clones hold roughly 5.3% of the sample.

This TCR was sampled from a man aged 55 to 70 who had recovered from COVID-19. Sequenced sample: PBMCs or T cells enriched from blood (not recorded which).

The DNA is TGTGCCAGCAGCAAAGACCCAACGGGGTATGGCTACACCTTC. It codes for CASSKDPTGYGYTF. The rearranged segments are TRBV21-1 and TRBJ1-2. TRBV21-1 is a recognized pseudogene. The cysteine opens and the phenylalanine closes a CDR3 of 14 amino acids. The DNA shown is the 42-base CDR3, in frame from base 1.